Listed below are T cell receptor beta chains from one sample, sequenced in a study of T-cell memory formation after mild COVID-19. TCRdb analysed the 5' RACE reads with MiXCR anew, one entry per CDR3 protein. The table lists fewer than 50,000 distinct CDR3 sequences, roughly 7% of them singletons. The sequencing sample was made of PBMCs or a T cell subset sorted from them (not recorded which). These receptors all come from a man aged 18 to 29 who had mild COVID-19 (a few samples of this study predate the infection). Cell type and time point are not known. CDR3s include the opening cysteine and the closing phenylalanine or tryptophan. Each record gives: V gene, clone size, D gene, J gene, CDR3 protein, CDR3 DNA. The D gene is left open where the match is weak. Some rows mark clone size as missing; the rest say once, few, many or name a class of expanded clone.

V: TRBV6-2/TRBV6-3
size: few
D: TRBD2
J: TRBJ2-3
CDR3: CASSKGLAGATDTQYF
DNA: TGTGCCAGCAGTAAAGGACTAGCGGGGGCGACAGATACGCAGTATTTT

V: TRBV7-9
size: NA
D: TRBD1
J: TRBJ1-2
CDR3: CASSPSGTDGGYTF
DNA: TGTGCCAGCAGCCCCTCCGGGACAGACGGTGGCTACACCTTC

V: TRBV25-1
size: NA
D: NA
J: TRBJ2-3
CDR3: CASSEVSDTQYF
DNA: TGTGCCAGCAGCGAAGTGTCAGATACGCAGTATTTT

V: TRBV11-1
size: once
D: NA
J: TRBJ2-3
CDR3: CASSILQLDTQYF
DNA: TGTGCCAGCAGCATCCTACAGCTAGATACGCAGTATTTT

V: TRBV7-2
size: many
D: TRBD2
J: TRBJ2-7
CDR3: CASSFGGGREQYF
DNA: TGTGCCAGCAGCTTCGGCGGGGGGCGTGAGCAGTACTTC

V: TRBV6-2/TRBV6-3
size: NA
D: NA
J: TRBJ1-5
CDR3: CASSPGWGNQPKHF
DNA: TGTGCCAGCAGTCCGGGCTGGGGCAATCAGCCCAAGCATTTT

V: TRBV29-1
size: many
D: TRBD1
J: TRBJ2-7
CDR3: CSAGTGSLYEQYF
DNA: TGCAGCGCTGGGACAGGGAGTCTCTACGAGCAGTACTTC

V: TRBV25-1
size: few
D: NA
J: TRBJ2-3
CDR3: CASSESGTRGTQYF
DNA: TGTGCCAGCAGTGAATCCGGCACCCGGGGTACGCAGTATTTT

V: TRBV4-2
size: NA
D: NA
J: TRBJ1-2
CDR3: CASSQEGNYGYTF
DNA: TGTGCCAGCAGCCAAGAGGGGAACTATGGCTACACCTTC

V: TRBV7-6
size: many
D: TRBD2
J: TRBJ2-5
CDR3: CASSLTRSGGETQYF
DNA: TGTGCCAGCAGCTTAACAAGGAGCGGGGGAGAGACCCAGTACTTC

V: TRBV5-1
size: many
D: TRBD1
J: TRBJ2-5
CDR3: CASSSRGQETQYF
DNA: TGCGCCAGCAGTTCCAGGGGGCAAGAGACCCAGTACTTC

V: TRBV4-1
size: many
D: NA
J: TRBJ2-1
CDR3: CASSPPGGREQFF
DNA: TGCGCCAGCAGTCCTCCTGGGGGCAGGGAGCAGTTCTTC

V: TRBV12-3/TRBV12-4
size: many
D: NA
J: TRBJ2-1
CDR3: CASSFVGGGQFF
DNA: TGTGCCAGCAGTTTTGTGGGCGGTGGCCAGTTCTTC

V: TRBV12-3/TRBV12-4
size: NA
D: NA
J: TRBJ1-1
CDR3: CASSFRGEAFF
DNA: TGTGCCAGCAGTTTTCGGGGTGAAGCTTTCTTT